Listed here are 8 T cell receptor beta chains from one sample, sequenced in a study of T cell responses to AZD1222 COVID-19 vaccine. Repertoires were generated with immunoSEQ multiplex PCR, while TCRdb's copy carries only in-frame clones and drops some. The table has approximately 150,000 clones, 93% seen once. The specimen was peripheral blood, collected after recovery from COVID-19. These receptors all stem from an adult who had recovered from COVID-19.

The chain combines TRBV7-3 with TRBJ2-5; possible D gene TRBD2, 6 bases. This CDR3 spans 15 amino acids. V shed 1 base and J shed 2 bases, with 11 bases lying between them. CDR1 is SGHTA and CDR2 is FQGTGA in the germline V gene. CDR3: CASSLRASEQETQYF. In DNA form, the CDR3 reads TGTGCCAGCAGCTTAAGAGCTAGCGAACAAGAGACCCAGTACTTC.

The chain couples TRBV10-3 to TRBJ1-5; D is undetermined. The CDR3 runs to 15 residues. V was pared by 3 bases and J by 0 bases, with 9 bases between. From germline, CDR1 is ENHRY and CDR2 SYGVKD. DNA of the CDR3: TGTGCCATCAGTGACCCGAATGTTAGCAATCAGCCCCAGCATTTT. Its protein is CAISDPNVSNQPQHF.

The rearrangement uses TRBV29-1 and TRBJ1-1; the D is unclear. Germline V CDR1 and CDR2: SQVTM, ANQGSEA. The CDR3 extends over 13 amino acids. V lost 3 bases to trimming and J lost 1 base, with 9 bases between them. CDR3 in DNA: TGCAGCGTTGATTTAGGTGGGAACACTGAAGCTTTCTTT. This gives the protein CSVDLGGNTEAFF.

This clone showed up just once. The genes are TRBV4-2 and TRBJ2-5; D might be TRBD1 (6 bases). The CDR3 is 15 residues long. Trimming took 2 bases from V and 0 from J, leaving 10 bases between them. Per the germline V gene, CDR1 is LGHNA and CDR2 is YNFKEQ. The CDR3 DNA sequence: TGTGCCAGCAGCCAACAGGACAGCTACCAAGAGACCCAGTACTTC. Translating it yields CASSQQDSYQETQYF.

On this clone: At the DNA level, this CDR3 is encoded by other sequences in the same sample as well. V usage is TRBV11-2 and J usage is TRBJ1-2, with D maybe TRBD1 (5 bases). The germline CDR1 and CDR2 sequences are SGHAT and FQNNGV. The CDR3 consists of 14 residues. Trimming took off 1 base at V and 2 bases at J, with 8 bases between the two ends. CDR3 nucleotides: TGTGCCAGCAGCTTAGCCCAGGGCAACTATGGCTACACCTTC. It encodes CASSLAQGNYGYTF.

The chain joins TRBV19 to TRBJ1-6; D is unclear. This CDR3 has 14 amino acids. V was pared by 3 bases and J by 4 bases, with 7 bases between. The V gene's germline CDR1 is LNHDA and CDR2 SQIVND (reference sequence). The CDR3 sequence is CASSMGEYNSPLHF. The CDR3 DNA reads TGTGCCAGTAGTATGGGAGAATATAATTCACCCCTCCACTTT.

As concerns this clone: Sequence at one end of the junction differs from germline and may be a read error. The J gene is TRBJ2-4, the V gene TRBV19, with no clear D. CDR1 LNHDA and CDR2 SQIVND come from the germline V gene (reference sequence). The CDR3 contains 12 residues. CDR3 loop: CASSIGTHRPSF. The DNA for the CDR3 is TGTGCCAGTAGTATAGGGACCCACCGTCCGAGTTTC.

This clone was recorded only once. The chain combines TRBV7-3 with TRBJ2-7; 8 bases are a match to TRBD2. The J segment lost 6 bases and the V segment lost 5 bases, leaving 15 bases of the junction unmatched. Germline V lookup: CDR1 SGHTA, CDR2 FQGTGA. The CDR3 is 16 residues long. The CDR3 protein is CASSPGTSGRYSEQYF. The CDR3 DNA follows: TGTGCCAGCAGCCCAGGGACTAGTGGGCGTTACTCCGAGCAGTACTTC.